Measured by frequency, the clone carrying this T cell receptor (beta chain) is medium-sized. The antigen is unknown. Cells that were CD45RO-CCR7+CD27+CD95- constituted naive CD8+ T cells. The libraries of TRB cDNA were prepared using 5' RACE with UMI labels. TCRdb reprocessed the 5' RACE reads and keeps a single row for each CDR3 protein, giving no DNA. Its listing shows 150,000 or so distinct CDR3 sequences. This CDR3 has 11 amino acids. Germline V lookup: CDR1 SQVTM, CDR2 ANQGSEA. The data were obtained in a study of CXCR3-negative and CXCR3-positive naive CD8 T cells. Overall study: With about 1.5 +/- 0.3 million reads per library, the TRB reads numbered around 130 million in total. Study-level points and caveats: Naive cells that were CXCR3-positive had more hydrophobic TRB CDR3s (compared with CXCR3-negative naive cells).

Sequencing was performed on naive CXCR3- CD8+ T cells from blood. Subset meaning: CD45RO-CCR7+CD27+CD95- naive CD8+ T cells lacking CXCR3 (TNR3-). The clonotype was recovered from a human donor in good health. Some clones in this sample may be carry-over from other donors' samples. The chain recombines TRBV29-1 with TRBJ2-1. The CDR3 sequence: CSSVSYNEQFF.